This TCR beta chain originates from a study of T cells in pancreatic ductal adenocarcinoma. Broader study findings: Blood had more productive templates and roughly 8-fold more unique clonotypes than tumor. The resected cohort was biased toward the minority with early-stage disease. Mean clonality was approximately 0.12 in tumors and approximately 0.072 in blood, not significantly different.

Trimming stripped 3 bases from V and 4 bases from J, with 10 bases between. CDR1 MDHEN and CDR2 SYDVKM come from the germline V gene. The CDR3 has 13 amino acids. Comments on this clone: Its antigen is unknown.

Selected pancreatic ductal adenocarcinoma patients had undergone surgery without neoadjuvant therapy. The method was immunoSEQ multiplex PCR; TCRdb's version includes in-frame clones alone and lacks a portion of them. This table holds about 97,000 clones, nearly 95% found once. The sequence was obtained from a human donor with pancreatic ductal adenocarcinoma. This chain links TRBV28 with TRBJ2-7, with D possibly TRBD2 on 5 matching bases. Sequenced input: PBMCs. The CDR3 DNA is TGTGCCAGCAGTTTTTCCGGGGTTTACGAGCAGTACTTC. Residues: CASSFSGVYEQYF. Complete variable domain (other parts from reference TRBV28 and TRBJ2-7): DVKVTQSSRYLVKRTGEKVFLECVQDMDHENMFWYRQDPGLGLRLIYFSYDVKMKEKGDIPEGYSVSREKKERFSLILESASTNQTSMYLCASSFSGVYEQYFGPGTRLTVT.